Listed below are T cell receptor beta chains from one sample, sequenced in a study of blood T cell repertoires in COVID-19. Sequencing was performed with immunoSEQ multiplex PCR; in TCRdb, only in-frame clones are kept and a portion is missing. The sample records tens of thousands of clones, over 85% being singletons. Sequenced material: peripheral blood. The receptors shown here come from a man in his fifties with acute or convalescent COVID-19. The CDR3 runs from the conserved cysteine through the conserved F or W. The D gene is left open where the match is weak. The size field is filled for only some rows; it gives once, few, many or a size class.

clone_size,d_call,v_call,j_call,cdr3_nt,cdr3_aa
-,TRBD1,TRBV7-2,TRBJ2-1,TGTGCCAGCAGCTTAGACGGAGACAGGGCATATGAGCAGTTCTTC,CASSLDGDRAYEQFF
-,-,TRBV5-3,TRBJ2-2,TGTGCCAGAAGCCCCGACGGACATGTTCCCGGGGAGCTGTTTTTT,CARSPDGHVPGELFF
-,-,TRBV10-1,TRBJ2-7,TGCGCCAGCAGTGAGTCGACGGAGGCATACGAGCAGTACTTC,CASSESTEAYEQYF
-,-,TRBV27,TRBJ1-5,TGTGCCACCCGGAAGGGGTCTCAGCCCCAGCATTTT,CATRKGSQPQHF
-,TRBD1,TRBV2,TRBJ1-4,TGTGCCAGCAGGGGGACAGGGGGCTATGAAAAACTGTTTTTT,CASRGTGGYEKLFF
-,-,TRBV2,TRBJ1-1,TGTGCCAGCAGCCTCAGGGAAAGGGCTGAAGCTTTCTTT,CASSLRERAEAFF
-,-,TRBV21-1,TRBJ1-5,TGTGCCAGCAGCAAGGGGGGGGTAAATAGTCAGCCCCAGCATTTT,CASSKGGVNSQPQHF
once,TRBD2,TRBV10-3,TRBJ2-3,TGTGCCATCAGTGAGACGACTAGCGGGACCCTAGATACGCAGTATTTT,CAISETTSGTLDTQYF
-,-,TRBV30,TRBJ1-2,TGTGCCTGGAGTGACATCCCTTCGGTAACAGACCTCTATGGCTACACCTTC,CAWSDIPSVTDLYGYTF
-,-,TRBV2,TRBJ2-5,TGTGCCAGCAGTGGACGGACAGTAGAGACCCAGTACTTC,CASSGRTVETQYF
-,-,TRBV30,TRBJ2-3,TGTGCCTGGAGTGCCTCTTCAGATACGCAGTATTTT,CAWSASSDTQYF
once,-,TRBV2,TRBJ2-3,TGTGCCAGCAGTTCCACAGGGAGTAGGACAGATACGCAGTATTTT,CASSSTGSRTDTQYF
-,TRBD1,TRBV27,TRBJ2-4,TGTGCCAGCAGTTTACTAACAGGGGGCGGAGGCATTCAGTACTTC,CASSLLTGGGGIQYF
-,-,TRBV5-6,TRBJ1-2,TGTGCCAGCAGCTTGTACCACAGTCCTTATGGCTACACCTTC,CASSLYHSPYGYTF
-,TRBD1,TRBV19,TRBJ2-2,TGTGCCAGTAGCGGACAGGTCACCGGGGAGCTGTTTTTT,CASSGQVTGELFF
-,-,TRBV5-1,TRBJ2-3,TGCGCCAGCAGCTTGGGAACACCTAGCACAGATACGCAGTATTTT,CASSLGTPSTDTQYF
-,TRBD1,TRBV9,TRBJ2-6,TGTGCCAGCAGCCGGGGACAGTCGCCCGGGGCCAACGTCCTGACTTTC,CASSRGQSPGANVLTF
-,-,TRBV11-2,TRBJ2-5,TGTGCCAGCAGCCCCAGCGGGACCCAGTACTTC,CASSPSGTQYF
-,TRBD1,TRBV19,TRBJ1-2,TGTGCCAGTAGTATCTCGACAGGGAACTATGGCTACACCTTC,CASSISTGNYGYTF
-,TRBD2,TRBV7-2,TRBJ2-5,TGTGCCAGCAGCTTAGAGTCGGCGGGGGGGCGAGAGACCCAGTACTTC,CASSLESAGGRETQYF
-,-,TRBV6-5,TRBJ1-1,TGTGCCAGCAGTTACTTTTCGTCGAACACTGAAGCTTTCTTT,CASSYFSSNTEAFF
-,-,TRBV19,TRBJ1-5,TGTGCCAGTAGTATGTACTGGACAGATTTGGGTCAGCCCCAGCATTTT,CASSMYWTDLGQPQHF
many,-,TRBV19,TRBJ1-2,TGTGCCAGTAGTACAATGACAGTCGGCTACACCTTC,CASSTMTVGYTF
-,TRBD1,TRBV6-1,TRBJ2-5,TGTGCCAGCAGTGAAGGGACAGGGGACGGGGAGACCCAGTACTTC,CASSEGTGDGETQYF
-,-,TRBV15,TRBJ2-1,TGTGCCACCAGCAGAGATTCCCCAGCCCAGCGGGCTAGCAATGAGCAGTTCTTC,CATSRDSPAQRASNEQFF
-,TRBD1,TRBV28,TRBJ2-7,TGTGCCAGCAGTTGGGTAGGGACAGGGATAAACGAGCAGTACTTC,CASSWVGTGINEQYF
-,TRBD2,TRBV7-8,TRBJ2-3,TGTGCCAGCAGCTTAGTCGCCACTAGCGGGGGTGGAGATACGCAGTATTTT,CASSLVATSGGGDTQYF
-,TRBD1,TRBV6-4,TRBJ2-7,TGTGCCAGCAGTGACCCATACAGGGACAGCTACGAGCAGTACTTC,CASSDPYRDSYEQYF
-,TRBD1,TRBV28,TRBJ1-2,TGTGCCAGCAGTTTATTAACGACAGGGAGGAACTATGGCTACACCTTC,CASSLLTTGRNYGYTF
-,-,TRBV5-1,TRBJ2-5,TGCGCCAGCAGCTTGCGGGATATCCAAGAGACCCAGTACTTC,CASSLRDIQETQYF
-,-,TRBV7-9,TRBJ1-2,TGTGCCAGCAGCTTTCTGGAACAGATCTATGGCTACACCTTC,CASSFLEQIYGYTF
-,-,TRBV27,TRBJ2-2,TGTGCCAGCACCCACCTGCCCGGGATAACGAACACCGGGGAGCTGTTTTTT,CASTHLPGITNTGELFF
-,TRBD1,TRBV6-5,TRBJ1-5,TGTGCCAGCAGCCTGACAGGGTCGGGGAATCAGCCCCAGCATTTT,CASSLTGSGNQPQHF
once,-,TRBV28,TRBJ1-4,TGTGCCAGCAGTTTAGGGGCGGTTGAAAAACTGTTTTTT,CASSLGAVEKLFF
once,TRBD2,TRBV4-3,TRBJ2-3,TGCGCCAGCAGCCCCTCCCGGCGGGGGGGAATTAGCACAGATACGCAGTATTTT,CASSPSRRGGISTDTQYF
-,TRBD1,TRBV2,TRBJ1-2,TGTGCCAGCAGCGGGACAGGGGGGGGTTATGGCTACACCTTC,CASSGTGGGYGYTF
-,-,TRBV27,TRBJ2-2,TGTGCCAGCATTAGCCGGGTCGGGGAGCTGTTTTTT,CASISRVGELFF
-,-,TRBV5-6,TRBJ1-1,TGTGCCAGCAGCCTGAGCGGGGCGGGGTCTGAAGCTTTCTTT,CASSLSGAGSEAFF
-,TRBD1,TRBV9,TRBJ2-1,TGTGCCAGCACCACCGGGGACAGGGGCCATGAGCAGTTCTTC,CASTTGDRGHEQFF
-,TRBD2,TRBV9,TRBJ2-1,TGTGCCAGCAGCCCCAGCCGGGGGGGATACAATGAGCAGTTCTTC,CASSPSRGGYNEQFF
-,-,TRBV28,TRBJ1-6,TGTGCCAGCAGTTTATTGGGGAGAACCCTCCACTTT,CASSLLGRTLHF
-,-,TRBV7-9,TRBJ2-5,TGTGCCAGCAGCTTAGCGAATAGCCAAGAGACCCAGTACTTC,CASSLANSQETQYF
-,-,TRBV7-2,TRBJ2-5,TGTGCCAGCAGCTTTATTGGGGGGGGCCTGACAGAGACCCAGTACTTC,CASSFIGGGLTETQYF
few,-,TRBV10-1,TRBJ2-2,TGCGCCAGCAGTGTTAATCGAGCCGGGGAGCTGTTTTTT,CASSVNRAGELFF
-,-,TRBV6-5,TRBJ1-1,TGTGCCAGCAGCCTTACAGAGAACACTGAAGCTTTCTTT,CASSLTENTEAFF
-,-,TRBV7-3,TRBJ2-2,TGTGCCAGCAGCCCAGACACGAACACCGGGGAGCTGTTTTTT,CASSPDTNTGELFF
-,-,TRBV9,TRBJ2-1,TGTGCCAGCAGCGTCCGTGGCCTCTACAATGAGCAGTTCTTC,CASSVRGLYNEQFF
-,TRBD1,TRBV7-2,TRBJ2-3,TGTGCCAGCAGCATCGACAGGGGTTACACAGATACGCAGTATTTT,CASSIDRGYTDTQYF
-,-,TRBV7-3,TRBJ1-1,TGTGCCAGCAGCGCCGGTGGACAGATTGAAGCTTTCTTT,CASSAGGQIEAFF